The source of this T cell receptor beta chain is a study of blood T cell repertoires in COVID-19. In the study overall: Material from acute and convalescent COVID-19 was sourced from the United States, Italy and Spain. T cells, B-cell-depleted T cells, or PBMCs provided the cDNA or gDNA that served as material.

The V and J ends lost 1 base and 0 bases respectively, with 15 bases between them. The germline V gene has CDR1 SGHTA and CDR2 FQGNSA. This CDR3 region has 17 residues. Source study methods: Amplification of reference gene primers provided the estimated nucleated cell counts. Repertoires were generated with immunoSEQ multiplex PCR, while TCRdb's copy carries only in-frame clones and drops some. V and J calls plus clone size are reproduced from that table; the DNA served to infer D and trimming. The sample shows tens of thousands of clones, roughly 84% of them seen only once. Sequencing input: peripheral blood. The origin of this receptor is a man between 45 and 60 years old with acute or convalescent COVID-19. The chain recombines TRBV7-2 with TRBJ1-1, with D possibly being TRBD1 (5 bases). The CDR3 spells CASSLGVSWTMNTEAFF. The CDR3 DNA reads as TGTGCCAGCAGCTTAGGGGTTTCCTGGACAATGAACACTGAAGCTTTCTTT.